The clone carrying this T cell receptor beta chain showed up many times. Its antigen remains unknown. The sample belongs to a study of T-cell memory formation after mild COVID-19. Libraries for TCRalpha and TCRbeta carried sample barcodes and unique molecular identifiers via 5'RACE. One entry per CDR3 protein results from TCRdb running MiXCR on the 5' RACE reads. The sample records about 400,000 distinct CDR3 sequences, roughly 24% being singletons. CDR1 and CDR2 (germline): SGHRS, YFSETQ. Losses at the gene ends were 2 bases for V and 5 bases for J; bases not matched to a gene: 16. The CDR3 runs to 19 residues. Study observations and caveats: Pre-infection memory harbored some responding clones, suggesting cross-reactive memory joined.

The material sequenced was PBMCs or a T cell subset sorted from them (not recorded which). V and J are TRBV5-1 and TRBJ1-6, with 7 bases matching TRBD1. This TCR came from an adult woman who had mild COVID-19 (a few samples of this study predate the infection). Cell type and time point are not known. In DNA form, the CDR3 reads TGCGCCAGCAGCTTCCACGACAGGGTAAACCCAACGAATAATTCACCCCTCCACTTT. This translates into CASSFHDRVNPTNNSPLHF.